The 24 T cell receptor beta chains below come from one sample, sequenced in a study of blood T cell repertoires in COVID-19. Measured with immunoSEQ multiplex PCR; TCRdb has only the in-frame clones, and not every one. The repertoire holds about 170,000 clones, with over 80% as singletons. The sequenced sample was peripheral blood. The source of these receptors is a woman aged 55-70 years with acute or convalescent COVID-19.

The gene calls are TRBV10-3 and TRBJ2-3; weak D call: TRBD1 (6 bases). V lost 7 bases and J 6 bases, leaving 17 bases between the germline ends. The germline CDR1 and CDR2 sequences are ENHRY and SYGVKD. CDR3 length: 14 amino acids. The CDR3 protein is CAINGDTLEDTQYF. The DNA for the CDR3 is TGTGCCATCAACGGGGACACTCTTGAGGATACGCAGTATTTT.

This clone was recorded once. This chain links TRBV5-4 with TRBJ2-5; weak D call: TRBD2 (5 bases). Germline-derived CDR1 and CDR2 are SGHNT and YYREEE (reference sequence). CDR3 length: 14 residues. Trimming took 4 bases from V and 1 from J, leaving 11 bases between them. CDR3 nucleotides: TGTGCCAGCAGCCCCGCGGGCACCCAAGAGACCCAGTACTTC. Encoded protein: CASSPAGTQETQYF.

This clone was counted once. The V and J genes are TRBV6-5 and TRBJ1-2, with D perhaps TRBD1 (6 bases). Trimming took off 2 bases at V and 4 bases at J, with 17 bases between the two ends. Per the germline V gene, CDR1 is MNHEY and CDR2 is SVGAGI. The CDR3 is made up of 16 amino acids. CDR3 sequence (DNA): TGTGCCAGCAGTTACCTGGGACAAGGGTCCAGCTATGGCTACACCTTC. Amino acid sequence: CASSYLGQGSSYGYTF.

This sequence joins TRBV10-3 and TRBJ2-5; 7 nucleotides align to TRBD2. This CDR3 spans 12 amino acids. Germline-derived CDR1 and CDR2 are ENHRY and SYGVKD. V gave up 6 bases and J gave up 2 bases; unmatched junction bases: 0. The CDR3 sequence: CAIRAGQETQYF. Here the CDR3 DNA reads TGTGCCATCAGAGCGGGGCAAGAGACCCAGTACTTC.

This clone has a handful of counts. Other DNA variants within this sample encode the same CDR3. This chain links TRBV30 with TRBJ1-4; D is unresolved. Trimming took off 0 bases at V and 4 bases at J, with 6 bases between the two ends. The germline V gene has CDR1 GTSNPN and CDR2 SVGIG (reference sequence). The CDR3 has 13 amino acids. The CDR3 region has the DNA TGTGCCTGGAGTGTAAGAGTTAATGAAAAACTGTTTTTT. This translates into CAWSVRVNEKLFF.

V gene TRBV5-1 combines with J gene TRBJ1-1; 12 positions match TRBD1. From germline, CDR1 is SGHRS and CDR2 YFSETQ. The CDR3 has 15 amino acids. The V segment lost 4 bases and the J segment 7 bases; nucleotides outside the gene matches: 8. CDR3 nucleotide sequence: TGCGCCAGCAGCGACGGGGACAGGGGGCGCGGTGAAGCTTTCTTT. This translates into CASSDGDRGRGEAFF.

The V and J genes are TRBV28 and TRBJ1-6, with D possibly being TRBD1 (5 bases). Germline V CDR1 and CDR2: MDHEN, SYDVKM. Between the trimmed V and J ends, which lost 6 bases and 0 bases, there was a span of 9 bases. The CDR3 is 15 amino acids. CDR3 region: CASSDSSSYNSPLHF. The CDR3 coding sequence is TGTGCCAGCAGCGACAGTAGCTCCTATAATTCACCCCTCCACTTT.

The chain couples TRBV7-2 to TRBJ1-3; tentatively, D is TRBD1 (5 bases). There are 15 residues in the CDR3. V gave up 5 bases and J gave up 4 bases, with 15 bases separating them. In germline, CDR1 is SGHTA, CDR2 FQGNSA. CDR3 nucleotides: TGTGCCAGCAGCCCCCGGGCGGGGCCAGGAAACACCATATATTTT. Amino acids: CASSPRAGPGNTIYF.

As concerns this clone: One junction end does not reproduce the germline sequence, and a read error may be involved. The chain has TRBV3-1 (or the pseudogene TRBV3-2) and TRBJ2-2; D ambiguous. The CDR3 totals 13 residues. Per the germline V gene, CDR1 is LGHDT and CDR2 is YNNKEL (reference sequence). The CDR3 sequence is CASRATNTGELFF. CDR3 nucleotides: TGTGCCAGCAGAGCAACGAATACCGGGGAGCTGTTTTTT.

V and J are TRBV6-5 and TRBJ1-4; the D is unclear. Germline values: CDR1 MNHEY, CDR2 SVGAGI. The CDR3 is made up of 13 amino acids. V lost 3 bases, J lost 6 bases, and 8 bases lay in between. The CDR3 protein is CASSYLLHEKLFF. The CDR3 nucleotides read TGTGCCAGCAGTTATCTCCTCCATGAAAAACTGTTTTTT.

The chain employs TRBV5-1 and TRBJ2-7, with 11 bases matching TRBD1. V was pared by 6 bases and J by 4 bases, with 6 bases of the junction left unmatched. The CDR3 length is 14 residues. CDR1 and CDR2 from the germline V gene are SGHRS and YFSETQ. The CDR3 sequence is CASKGQGASYEQYF. The CDR3, as DNA: TGCGCCAGCAAAGGACAGGGGGCTTCTTACGAGCAGTACTTC. Looking up the rest from reference TRBV5-1 and TRBJ2-7 gives the full variable domain: KAGVTQTPRYLIKTRGQQVTLSCSPISGHRSVSWYQQTPGQGLQFLFEYFSETQRNKGNFPGRFSGRQFSNSRSEMNVSTLELGDSALYLCASKGQGASYEQYFGPGTRLTVT.

V is TRBV2 and J is TRBJ1-4, with 8 bases aligning to TRBD1. CDR3 length equals 16 residues. The J segment lost 4 bases and the V segment lost 2 bases, leaving 6 bases of the junction unmatched. The germline CDR1 and CDR2 sequences are SNHLY and FYNNEI. In DNA, the CDR3 is TGTGCCAGCAGTGAAACAGGGGGGGGGCTTAATGAAAAACTGTTTTTT. This encodes CASSETGGGLNEKLFF.

The J gene is TRBJ1-1, the V gene TRBV5-1; TRBD1 matches at 9 bases. The CDR3 extends over 12 amino acids. From germline, CDR1 is SGHRS and CDR2 YFSETQ. Germline trimming cut 4 bases from V and 11 bases from J; bases unmatched to any gene: 6. The CDR3 DNA reads as TGCGCCAGCAGCCGGACAGGGGATGGGGCTTTCTTT. Translating it yields CASSRTGDGAFF.

This clone has only one observation. The gene calls are TRBV7-2 and TRBJ1-1; weak D call: TRBD1 (5 bases). This CDR3 has 15 amino acids. Trimming removed 1 base from V and 0 bases from J, with 9 bases in between. Germline lookup yields CDR1 SGHTA and CDR2 FQGNSA. The CDR3 sequence: CASSLVDSLNTEAFF. In nucleotides, the CDR3 is TGTGCCAGCAGCTTAGTCGACAGTTTGAACACTGAAGCTTTCTTT.

The J gene is TRBJ2-2, the V gene TRBV7-2; tentative D call: TRBD2 (7 bases). CDR3 length: 15 amino acids. With 6 bases removed from V and 5 bases from J, the gap between germline ends came to 16 bases. Per the germline V gene, CDR1 is SGHTA and CDR2 is FQGNSA. The CDR3, as DNA: TGTGCCAGCAGACAAGTGGGGGGGCTTACCGGGGAGCTGTTTTTT. It translates to CASRQVGGLTGELFF.

V is TRBV6-5 and J is TRBJ1-2, with D unresolved. V was cut by 4 bases and J by 8 bases, with 11 bases left in between. Germline loops: CDR1 MNHEY, CDR2 SVGAGI. CDR3 length: 12 amino acids. CDR3 in amino acids: CASSFIGGGYTF. In DNA form, the CDR3 reads TGTGCCAGCAGTTTTATCGGAGGGGGCTACACCTTC.

This sequence joins TRBV12-3 or TRBV12-4 and TRBJ1-6, with 7 bases matching TRBD1. This CDR3 comprises 12 residues. Trimming at V came to 4 bases and at J to 9 bases, leaving 0 bases not matched to a gene. The CDR3 region is CASSSGGSPLHF. CDR3 in DNA: TGTGCCAGCAGTTCAGGGGGTTCACCCCTCCACTTT.

V is TRBV19 and J is TRBJ1-5, with 7 positions matching TRBD1. The CDR3 runs to 14 residues. Germline V gives CDR1 LNHDA, CDR2 SQIVND (reference sequence). V lost 5 bases, J lost 4 bases, and 5 bases stayed unmatched. As DNA, the CDR3 is TGTGCCAGTAGTGCCGAGACAGGGAATCAGCCCCAGCATTTT. Its translation: CASSAETGNQPQHF.

The rearrangement links TRBV3-1 (or the pseudogene TRBV3-2) to TRBJ1-1; unclear D gene. Germline V gene data show CDR1 as LGHDT and CDR2 as YNNKEL (reference sequence). V was clipped by 2 bases and J by 11 bases, with 15 bases between them. This CDR3 is built from 13 residues. The CDR3 reads CASSQTPRYGAFF. CDR3 in DNA: TGTGCCAGCAGCCAAACCCCCCGGTACGGGGCTTTCTTT.

The rearrangement uses TRBV10-3 and TRBJ1-1, with D possibly matching TRBD1 (6 bases). This CDR3 has 15 amino acids. Per the germline V gene, CDR1 is ENHRY and CDR2 is SYGVKD. The V end was cut by 3 bases, the J end by 5 bases, with 16 bases between. The CDR3 sequence: CAISETSGAVTEAFF. CDR3 nucleotide sequence: TGTGCCATCAGTGAAACTTCAGGGGCAGTTACTGAAGCTTTCTTT.

V usage is TRBV28 and J usage is TRBJ1-1; a possible D gene is TRBD1 (5 bases). With 10 bases removed from V and 10 bases from J, the gap between germline ends came to 16 bases. This CDR3 spans 11 amino acids. Germline values: CDR1 MDHEN, CDR2 SYDVKM. The CDR3 bases are TGTGCCACCAGGGAGGCAAATGTAGCTTTCTTT. Its protein is CATREANVAFF. The variable domain in full, completed from reference TRBV28 and TRBJ1-1, reads DVKVTQSSRYLVKRTGEKVFLECVQDMDHENMFWYRQDPGLGLRLIYFSYDVKMKEKGDIPEGYSVSREKKERFSLILESASTNQTSMYLCATREANVAFFGQGTRLTVV.

This rearrangement joins TRBV9 to TRBJ2-7; 8 nucleotides line up with TRBD2. CDR1 is SGDLS and CDR2 is YYNGEE in the germline V gene. V lost 1 base to trimming and J lost 6 bases; unmatched junction nucleotides: 3. The CDR3 length is 13 residues. This CDR3 is CASSVSGGSEQYF. DNA of the CDR3: TGTGCCAGCAGCGTAAGCGGGGGCTCCGAGCAGTACTTC. Supplemented by reference TRBV9 and TRBJ2-7, the full variable domain reads DSGVTQTPKHLITATGQRVTLRCSPRSGDLSVYWYQQSLDQGLQFLIQYYNGEERAKGNILERFSAQQFPDLHSELNLSSLELGDSALYFCASSVSGGSEQYFGPGTRLTVT.

V is TRBV5-1 and J is TRBJ1-3; D is possibly TRBD1 (6 bases). Trimming stripped 3 bases from V and 4 bases from J, with 17 bases between. The length of the CDR3 is 16 residues. Germline lookup yields CDR1 SGHRS and CDR2 YFSETQ. The CDR3 DNA follows: TGCGCCAGCAGCTCCGGGACACCGAATTCGGGAAACACCATATATTTT. Its protein product is CASSSGTPNSGNTIYF. The full variable domain, completed using reference TRBV5-1 and TRBJ1-3, is KAGVTQTPRYLIKTRGQQVTLSCSPISGHRSVSWYQQTPGQGLQFLFEYFSETQRNKGNFPGRFSGRQFSNSRSEMNVSTLELGDSALYLCASSSGTPNSGNTIYFGEGSWLTVV.

This rearrangement joins TRBV7-6 to TRBJ2-7, with 7 bases fitting TRBD2. This CDR3 comprises 14 residues. Germline V gene lookup returns CDR1 SGHVS and CDR2 FNYEAQ. J gave up 1 base and V 5 bases, and 5 bases lay outside the gene matches. The CDR3 nucleotides are TGTGCCAGCAGCCCGGGGGGTGGTTCCTACGAGCAGTACTTC. Its translation is CASSPGGGSYEQYF.